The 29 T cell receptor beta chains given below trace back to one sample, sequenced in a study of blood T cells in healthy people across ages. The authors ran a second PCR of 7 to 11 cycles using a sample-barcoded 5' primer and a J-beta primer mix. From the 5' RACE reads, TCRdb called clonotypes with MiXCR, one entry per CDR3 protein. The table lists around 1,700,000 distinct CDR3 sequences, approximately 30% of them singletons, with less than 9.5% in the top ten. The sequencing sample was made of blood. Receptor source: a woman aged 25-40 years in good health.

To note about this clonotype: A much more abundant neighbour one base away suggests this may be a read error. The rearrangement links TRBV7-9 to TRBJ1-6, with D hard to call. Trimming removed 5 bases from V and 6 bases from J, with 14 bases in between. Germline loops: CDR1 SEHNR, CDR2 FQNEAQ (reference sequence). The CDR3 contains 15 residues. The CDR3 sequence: CASSTSGSTNSPLHF. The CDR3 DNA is TGTGCCAGCAGCACCAGTGGCTCGACTAATTCACCCCTCCACTTT. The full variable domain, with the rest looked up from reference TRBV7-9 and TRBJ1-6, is DTGVSQNPRHKITKRGQNVTFRCDPISEHNRLYWYRQTLGQGPEFLTYFQNEAQLEKSRLLSDRFSAERPKGSFSTLEIQRTEQGDSAMYLCASSTSGSTNSPLHFGNGTRLTVT.

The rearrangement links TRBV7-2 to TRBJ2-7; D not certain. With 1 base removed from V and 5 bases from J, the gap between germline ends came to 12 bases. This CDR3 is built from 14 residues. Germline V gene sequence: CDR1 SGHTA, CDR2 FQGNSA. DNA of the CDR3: TGTGCCAGCAGCTTAGACCTGGGTACTGACGAGCAGTACTTC. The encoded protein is CASSLDLGTDEQYF. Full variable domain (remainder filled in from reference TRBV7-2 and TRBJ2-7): GAGVSQSPSNKVTEKGKDVELRCDPISGHTALYWYRQSLGQGLEFLIYFQGNSAPDKSGLPSDRFSAERTGGSVSTLTIQRTQQEDSAVYLCASSLDLGTDEQYFGPGTRLTVT.

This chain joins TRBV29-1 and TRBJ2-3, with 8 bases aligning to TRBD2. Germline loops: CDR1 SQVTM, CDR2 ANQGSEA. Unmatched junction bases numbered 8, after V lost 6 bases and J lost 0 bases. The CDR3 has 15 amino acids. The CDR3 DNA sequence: TGCAGCGTCGTCAAATTAGCGGGGAGCACAGATACGCAGTATTTT. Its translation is CSVVKLAGSTDTQYF.

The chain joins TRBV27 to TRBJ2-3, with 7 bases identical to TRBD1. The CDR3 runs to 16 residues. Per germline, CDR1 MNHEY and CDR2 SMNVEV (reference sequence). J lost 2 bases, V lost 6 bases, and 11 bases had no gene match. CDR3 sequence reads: CASSRLWTGATDTQYF. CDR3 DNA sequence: TGTGCCAGCAGCCGCCTATGGACAGGAGCCACAGATACGCAGTATTTT.

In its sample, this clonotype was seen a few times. The CDR3 protein is CASSFQGADQPQHF. The CDR3 DNA reads TGTGCCAGCAGTTTTCAGGGGGCCGATCAGCCCCAGCATTTT. The chain has TRBV12-3 or TRBV12-4 and TRBJ1-5; TRBD1 matches at 8 bases. Trimming at V came to 3 bases and at J to 5 bases, leaving 3 bases not matched to a gene. The CDR3 runs 14 residues.

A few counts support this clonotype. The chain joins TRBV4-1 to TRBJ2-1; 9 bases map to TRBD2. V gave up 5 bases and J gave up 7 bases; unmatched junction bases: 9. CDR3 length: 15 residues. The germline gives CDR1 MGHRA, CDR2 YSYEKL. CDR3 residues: CASSERGAVFNEQFF. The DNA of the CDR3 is TGCGCCAGCAGCGAGCGGGGGGCCGTGTTTAATGAGCAGTTCTTC.

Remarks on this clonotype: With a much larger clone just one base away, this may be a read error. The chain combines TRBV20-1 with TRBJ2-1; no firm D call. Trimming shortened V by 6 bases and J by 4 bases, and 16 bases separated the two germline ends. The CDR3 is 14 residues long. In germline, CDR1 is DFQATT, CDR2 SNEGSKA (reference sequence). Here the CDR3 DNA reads TGCAGTGCGTGGCAGGCAGCTTTATACAATGAGCAGTTCTTC. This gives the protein CSAWQAALYNEQFF.

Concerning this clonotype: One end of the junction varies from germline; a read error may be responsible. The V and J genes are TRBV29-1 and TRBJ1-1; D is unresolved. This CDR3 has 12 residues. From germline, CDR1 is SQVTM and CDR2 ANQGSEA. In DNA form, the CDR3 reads TGCAGCGCCGAAACCGGAAACACTGGAGCTTTCTTT. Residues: CSAETGNTGAFF.

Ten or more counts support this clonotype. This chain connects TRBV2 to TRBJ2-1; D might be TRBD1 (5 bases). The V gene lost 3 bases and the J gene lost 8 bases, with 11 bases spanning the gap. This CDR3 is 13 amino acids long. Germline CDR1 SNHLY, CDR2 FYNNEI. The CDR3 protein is CASSDLPTDEQFF. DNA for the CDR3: TGTGCCAGCAGTGATCTCCCGACAGATGAGCAGTTCTTC.

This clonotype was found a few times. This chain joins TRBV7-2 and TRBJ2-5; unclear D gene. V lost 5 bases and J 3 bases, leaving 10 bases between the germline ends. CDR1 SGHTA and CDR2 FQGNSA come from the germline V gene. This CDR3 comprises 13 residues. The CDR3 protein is CASSRAIKETQYF. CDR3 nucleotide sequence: TGTGCCAGCAGCAGGGCCATCAAAGAGACCCAGTACTTC.

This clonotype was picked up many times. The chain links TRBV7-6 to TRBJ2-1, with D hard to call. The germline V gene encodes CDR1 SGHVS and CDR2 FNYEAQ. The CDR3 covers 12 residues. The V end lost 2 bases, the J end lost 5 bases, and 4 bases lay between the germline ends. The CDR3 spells CASSLLHNEQFF. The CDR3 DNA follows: TGTGCCAGCAGCTTACTCCACAATGAGCAGTTCTTC. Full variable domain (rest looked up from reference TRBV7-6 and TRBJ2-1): GAGVSQSPRYKVTKRGQDVALRCDPISGHVSLYWYRQALGQGPEFLTYFNYEAQQDKSGLPNDRFSAERPEGSISTLTIQRTEQRDSAMYRCASSLLHNEQFFGPGTRLTVL.

CDR3 region: CASSLRETFNEQFF. CDR3 sequence (DNA): TGTGCCAGCAGCTTAAGGGAAACCTTCAATGAGCAGTTCTTC. This chain links TRBV7-8 with TRBJ2-1; no reliable D call. V dropped 2 bases and J dropped 6 bases, with 11 bases sitting between them. This CDR3 spans 14 amino acids. Germline CDR1 SGHVS, CDR2 FQNEAQ.

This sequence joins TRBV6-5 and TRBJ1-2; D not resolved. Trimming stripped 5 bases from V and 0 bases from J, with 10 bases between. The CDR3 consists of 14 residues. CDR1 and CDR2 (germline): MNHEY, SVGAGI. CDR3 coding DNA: TGTGCCAGCAGTGCCTGGAGCTCTAACTATGGCTACACCTTC. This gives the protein CASSAWSSNYGYTF.

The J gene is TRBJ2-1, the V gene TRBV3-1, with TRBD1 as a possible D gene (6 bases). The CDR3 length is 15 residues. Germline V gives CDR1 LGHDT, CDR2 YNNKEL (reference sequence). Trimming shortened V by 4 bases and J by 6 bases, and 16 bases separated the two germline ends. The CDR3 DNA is TGTGCCAGCAGCCCAGTCCCAGGGGTGTCCAATGAGCAGTTCTTC. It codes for CASSPVPGVSNEQFF.

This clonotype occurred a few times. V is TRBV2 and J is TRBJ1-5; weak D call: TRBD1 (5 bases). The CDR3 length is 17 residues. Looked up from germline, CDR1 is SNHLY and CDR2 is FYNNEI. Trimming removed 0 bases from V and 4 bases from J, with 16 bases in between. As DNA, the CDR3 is TGTGCCAGCAGTGAAGCTTTTGGAGGGGTCGGGAATCAGCCCCAGCATTTT. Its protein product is CASSEAFGGVGNQPQHF.

The CDR3 is CASSPNDIPGGYTF. As DNA, the CDR3 is TGTGCCAGCAGCCCAAACGACATCCCGGGTGGCTACACCTTC. This chain connects TRBV3-1 to TRBJ1-2; D not resolved. CDR3 length: 14 residues. In germline, CDR1 is LGHDT, CDR2 YNNKEL (reference sequence). Trimming took off 4 bases at V and 7 bases at J, with 16 bases between the two ends. The full variable domain, in which reference TRBV3-1 and TRBJ1-2 provide the parts outside the CDR3, is DTAVSQTPKYLVTQMGNDKSIKCEQNLGHDTMYWYKQDSKKFLKIMFSYNNKELIINETVPNRFSPKSPDKAHLNLHINSLELGDSAVYFCASSPNDIPGGYTFGSGTRLTVV.

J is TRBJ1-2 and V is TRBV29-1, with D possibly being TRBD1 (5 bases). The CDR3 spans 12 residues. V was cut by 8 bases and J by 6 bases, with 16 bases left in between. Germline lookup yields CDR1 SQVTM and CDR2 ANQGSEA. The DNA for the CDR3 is TGCAGCATCAAAACGGGGCTCGATGGCTACACCTTC. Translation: CSIKTGLDGYTF.

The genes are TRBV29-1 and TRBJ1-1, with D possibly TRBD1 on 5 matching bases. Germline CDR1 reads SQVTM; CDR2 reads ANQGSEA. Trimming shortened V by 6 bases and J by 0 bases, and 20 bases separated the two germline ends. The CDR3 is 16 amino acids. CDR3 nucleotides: TGCAGCGTGGGGGGTGCGGGGGGAGTTTTGAACACTGAAGCTTTCTTT. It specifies CSVGGAGGVLNTEAFF. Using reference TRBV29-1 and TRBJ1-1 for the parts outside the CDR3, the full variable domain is SAVISQKPSRDICQRGTSLTIQCQVDSQVTMMFWYRQQPGQSLTLIATANQGSEATYESGFVIDKFPISRPNLTFSTLTVSNMSPEDSSIYLCSVGGAGGVLNTEAFFGQGTRLTVV.

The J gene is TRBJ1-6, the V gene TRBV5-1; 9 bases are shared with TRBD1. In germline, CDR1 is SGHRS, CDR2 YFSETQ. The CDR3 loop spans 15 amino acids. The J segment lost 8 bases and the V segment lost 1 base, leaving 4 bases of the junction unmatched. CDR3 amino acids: CASSLLGQGDSPLHF. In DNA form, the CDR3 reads TGCGCCAGCAGCTTGTTGGGACAGGGTGATTCACCCCTCCACTTT. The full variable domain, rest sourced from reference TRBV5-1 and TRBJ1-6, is KAGVTQTPRYLIKTRGQQVTLSCSPISGHRSVSWYQQTPGQGLQFLFEYFSETQRNKGNFPGRFSGRQFSNSRSEMNVSTLELGDSALYLCASSLLGQGDSPLHFGNGTRLTVT.

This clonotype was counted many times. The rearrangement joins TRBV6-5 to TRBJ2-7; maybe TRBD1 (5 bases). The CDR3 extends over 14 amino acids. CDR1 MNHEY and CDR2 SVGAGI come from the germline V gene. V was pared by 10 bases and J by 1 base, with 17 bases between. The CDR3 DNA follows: TGTGCCACCAGCCCCCAGGGATATTCCTACGAGCAGTACTTC. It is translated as CATSPQGYSYEQYF.

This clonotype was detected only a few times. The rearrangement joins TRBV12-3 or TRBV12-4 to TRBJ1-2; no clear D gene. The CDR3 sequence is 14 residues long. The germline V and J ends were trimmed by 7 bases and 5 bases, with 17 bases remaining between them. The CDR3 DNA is TGTGCCAGCACCCCTTCGGGGTACTATTATGGCTACACCTTC. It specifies CASTPSGYYYGYTF.

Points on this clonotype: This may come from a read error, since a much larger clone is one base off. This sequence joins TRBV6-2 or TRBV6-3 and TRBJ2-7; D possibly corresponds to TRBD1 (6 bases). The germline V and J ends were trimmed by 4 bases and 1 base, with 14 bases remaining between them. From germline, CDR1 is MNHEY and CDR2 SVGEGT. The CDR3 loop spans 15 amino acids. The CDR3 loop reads CASSSVRQASYEQYF. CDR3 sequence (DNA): TGTGCCAGCAGTTCAGTCCGACAGGCTTCCTACGAGCAGTACTTC.

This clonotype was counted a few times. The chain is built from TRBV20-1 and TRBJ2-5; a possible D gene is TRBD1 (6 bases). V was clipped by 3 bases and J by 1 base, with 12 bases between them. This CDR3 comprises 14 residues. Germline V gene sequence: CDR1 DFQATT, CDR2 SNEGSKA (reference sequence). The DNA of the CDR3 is TGCAGTGCTAGTGGACAGCCACCCCAAGAGACCCAGTACTTC. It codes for CSASGQPPQETQYF.

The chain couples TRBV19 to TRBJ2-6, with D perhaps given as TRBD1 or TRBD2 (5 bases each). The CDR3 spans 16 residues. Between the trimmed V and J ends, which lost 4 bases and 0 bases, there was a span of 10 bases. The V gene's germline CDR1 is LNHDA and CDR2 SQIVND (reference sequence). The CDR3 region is CASSNGAYSGANVLTF. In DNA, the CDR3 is TGTGCCAGTAGTAACGGGGCGTACTCTGGGGCCAACGTCCTGACTTTC.

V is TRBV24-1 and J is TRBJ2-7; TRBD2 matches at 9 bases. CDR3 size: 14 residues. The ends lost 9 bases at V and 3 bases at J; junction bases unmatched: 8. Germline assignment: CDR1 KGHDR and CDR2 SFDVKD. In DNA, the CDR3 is TGTGCCACCTCCGCGGGAGGGGGTCTCTACGAGCAGTACTTC. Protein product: CATSAGGGLYEQYF.

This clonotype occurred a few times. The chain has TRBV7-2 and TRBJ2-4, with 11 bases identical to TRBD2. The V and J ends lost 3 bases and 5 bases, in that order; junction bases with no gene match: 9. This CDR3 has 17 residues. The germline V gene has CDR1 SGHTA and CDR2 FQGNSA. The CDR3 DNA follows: TGTGCCAGCAGCTTGAACCCGGGACTAGCGGAAGAAAACATTCAGTACTTC. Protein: CASSLNPGLAEENIQYF.

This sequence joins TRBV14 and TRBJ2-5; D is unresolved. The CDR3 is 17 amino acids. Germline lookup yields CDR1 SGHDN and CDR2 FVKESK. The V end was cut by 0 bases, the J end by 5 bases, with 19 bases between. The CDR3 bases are TGTGCCAGCAGCCAAGATTTCGAGACCCTATCAGGCGAGACCCAGTACTTC. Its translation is CASSQDFETLSGETQYF.

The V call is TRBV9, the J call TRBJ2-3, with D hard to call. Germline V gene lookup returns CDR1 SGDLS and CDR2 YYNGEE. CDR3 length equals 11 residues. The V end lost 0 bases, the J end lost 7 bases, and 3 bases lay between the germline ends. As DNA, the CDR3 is TGTGCCAGCAGCGTAGTAAATACGCAGTATTTT. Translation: CASSVVNTQYF.

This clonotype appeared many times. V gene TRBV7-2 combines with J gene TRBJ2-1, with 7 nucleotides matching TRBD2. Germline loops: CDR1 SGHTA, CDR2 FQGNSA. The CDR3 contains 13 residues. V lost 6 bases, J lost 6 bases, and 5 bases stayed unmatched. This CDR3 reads CASRRTSRNEQFF. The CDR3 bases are TGTGCCAGCAGACGGACTAGTCGCAATGAGCAGTTCTTC.